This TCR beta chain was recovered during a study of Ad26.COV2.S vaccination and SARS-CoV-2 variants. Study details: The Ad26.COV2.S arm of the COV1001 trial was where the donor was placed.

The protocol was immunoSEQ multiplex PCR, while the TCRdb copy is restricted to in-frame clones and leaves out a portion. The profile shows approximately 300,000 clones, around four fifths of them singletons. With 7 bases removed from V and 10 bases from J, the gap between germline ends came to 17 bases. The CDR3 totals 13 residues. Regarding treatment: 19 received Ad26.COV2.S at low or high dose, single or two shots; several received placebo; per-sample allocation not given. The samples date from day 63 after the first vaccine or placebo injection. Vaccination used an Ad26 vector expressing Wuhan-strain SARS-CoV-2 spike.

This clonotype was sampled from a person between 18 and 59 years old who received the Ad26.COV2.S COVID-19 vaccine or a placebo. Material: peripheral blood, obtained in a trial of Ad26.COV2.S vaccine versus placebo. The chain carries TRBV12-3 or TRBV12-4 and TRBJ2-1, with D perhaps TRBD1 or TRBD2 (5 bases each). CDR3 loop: CASKTPLGVEQFF. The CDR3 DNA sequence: TGTGCCAGCAAAACTCCCCTGGGGGTCGAGCAGTTCTTC.